This entry features one T cell receptor (beta chain) sequence. How the authors handled the data: Estimated nucleated cell counts came from reference gene primer amplification. The method was immunoSEQ multiplex PCR; TCRdb's version includes in-frame clones alone and lacks a portion of them. The DNA was the basis for D and trimming; V, J and clone size are from that table. The sample comprises almost 65,000 clones, around 90% of which are singletons, and 10% rests with the top ten. Study members were between about 18 and 100 years old and lived in approximately 25 US regions. Participants' own reports of clinical history determined their cohort assignment. Recovered participants had two consecutive negative NP/OP PCR tests, healthcare professional clearance, or symptom resolution. This CDR3 comprises 13 residues. Germline assignment: CDR1 SGHDN and CDR2 FVKESK. The V and J ends lost 5 bases and 0 bases respectively, with 8 bases between them.

These data come from a study of blood T cell repertoires in COVID-19. This TCR was recovered from a woman aged 40 to 49 who had recovered from COVID-19. The specimen was PBMCs or T cells enriched from blood (not recorded which). The chain is built from TRBV14 and TRBJ2-7, with D tentatively TRBD1 (5 bases). CDR3 nucleotide sequence: TGTGCCAGCAGCGGACAAATCTCCTACGAGCAGTACTTC. The encoded protein is CASSGQISYEQYF.